This TCR beta chain was recovered during a study of T cell repertoires in cytomegalovirus infection. Trimming cost V 3 bases and J 5 bases, with 9 bases left between them. This CDR3 is built from 12 residues. In germline, CDR1 is DFQATT, CDR2 SNEGSKA (reference sequence). This clonotype was seen at least ten times. In TCRdb, the reads were re-called with MiXCR into one record per CDR3 protein. Found here are under 250,000 distinct CDR3 sequences, about 7% of them singletons; the top ten hold under 7.5%. Sequenced material: PBMCs. The receptor's source is a human donor in good health (CMV status not recorded). Some clones in this sample may be carry-over from other donors' samples. The chain uses TRBV20-1 and TRBJ2-3; D remains ambiguous. The CDR3 nucleotides read TGCAGTGCTAGGTCGACCGGAGATACGCAGTATTTT. Its protein is CSARSTGDTQYF.